This TCR beta chain came from a study of CD39 and CD103 CD8 tumor-infiltrating T cells. Points from the study as a whole: Compared with DN, SP and blood memory CD8, DP TILs appeared more oligoclonal. DP TIL clonotypes were rarely found in blood or uninvolved lymph node.

No therapy was ongoing when samples were collected. CD8 TILs were sorted as CD3+CD4-CD8+CD45RA-, split by CD39/CD103 into DN, SP, DP. CDR1 is MNHEY and CDR2 is SVGAGI in the germline V gene. With 2 bases removed from V and 4 bases from J, the gap between germline ends came to 8 bases. The CDR3 is 13 amino acids. As regards this clone: What it recognizes is unknown.

Measured with immunoSEQ multiplex PCR; TCRdb has only the in-frame clones, and not every one. The repertoire holds about 3,600 clones, with approximately 63% as singletons. This sequence joins TRBV6-5 and TRBJ1-2; TRBD1 might be the D (5 bases). Sequencing was carried out using CD39- CD103- CD8+ T cells sorted from the tumor. Sample subset: CD103-CD39- double-negative CD45RA- CD8 T cells. This receptor was taken from a human donor with head and neck squamous cell carcinoma. The CDR3 nucleotides are TGTGCCAGCAGTTACGGGGCCTTCTATGGCTACACCTTC. Translating it yields CASSYGAFYGYTF.